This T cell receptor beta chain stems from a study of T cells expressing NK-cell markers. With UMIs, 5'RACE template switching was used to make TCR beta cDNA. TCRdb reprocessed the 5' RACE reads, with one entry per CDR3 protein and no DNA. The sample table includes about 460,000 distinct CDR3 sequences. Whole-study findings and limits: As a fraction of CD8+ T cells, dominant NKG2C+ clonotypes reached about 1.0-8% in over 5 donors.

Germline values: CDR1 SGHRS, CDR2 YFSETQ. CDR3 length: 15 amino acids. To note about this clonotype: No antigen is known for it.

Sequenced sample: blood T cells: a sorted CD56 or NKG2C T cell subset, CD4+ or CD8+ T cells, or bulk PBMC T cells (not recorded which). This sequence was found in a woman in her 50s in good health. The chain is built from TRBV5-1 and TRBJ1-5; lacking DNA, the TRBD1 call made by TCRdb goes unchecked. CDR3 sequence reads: CASSFGQGGLEPQHF.